The clone carrying this TCR beta chain was picked up many times. The antigen is undetermined. The entry originates in a study of T cells in Graves' hyperthyroidism and ophthalmopathy. Amplification yielded TCR beta CDR3 regions, with RNA transcripts as the source. First-round RT-PCR with HTBI primers amplified the TCR CDR3 region. TCRdb recomputed calls from the multiplex PCR reads with MiXCR, one row per CDR3 protein. The sample has roughly 420,000 distinct CDR3 sequences, approximately 15% seen once. Study-level findings and limits: The blood repertoire included most of the expanded thyroid clonotypes above 0.001. Stable hyperthyroidism was separated from ophthalmopathy by a model based on 13 V-J features.

The TCR originated in a young woman with Graves' hyperthyroidism. Sequencing used blood.

CDR3: CASSPGQGIHIQYF. The CDR3 coding sequence is TGTGCCAGCTCACCAGGACAGGGGATCCACATTCAGTACTTC. The gene calls are TRBV18 and TRBJ2-4; 9 positions match TRBD1. The junction had 4 bases not matched to a gene; V was cut back by 2 bases and J by 8 bases. The CDR3 contains 14 residues. Germline V lookup: CDR1 KGHSH, CDR2 LQKENI.